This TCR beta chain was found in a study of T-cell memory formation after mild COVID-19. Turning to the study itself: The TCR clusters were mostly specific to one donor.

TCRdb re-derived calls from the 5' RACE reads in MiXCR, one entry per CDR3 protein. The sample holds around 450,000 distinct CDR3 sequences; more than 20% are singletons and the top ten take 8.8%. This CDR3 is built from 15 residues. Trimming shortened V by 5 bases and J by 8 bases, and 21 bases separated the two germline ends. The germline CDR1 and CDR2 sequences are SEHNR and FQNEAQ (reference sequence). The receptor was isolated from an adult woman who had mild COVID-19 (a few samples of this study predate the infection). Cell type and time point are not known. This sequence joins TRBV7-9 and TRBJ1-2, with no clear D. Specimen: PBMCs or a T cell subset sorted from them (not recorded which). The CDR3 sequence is CASSPAMGKGGGYTF. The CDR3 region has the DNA TGTGCCAGCAGCCCGGCGATGGGGAAAGGCGGAGGCTACACCTTC. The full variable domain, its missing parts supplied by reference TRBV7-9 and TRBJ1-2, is DTGVSQNPRHKITKRGQNVTFRCDPISEHNRLYWYRQTLGQGPEFLTYFQNEAQLEKSRLLSDRFSAERPKGSFSTLEIQRTEQGDSAMYLCASSPAMGKGGGYTFGSGTRLTVV.